The 30 T cell receptor beta chains in this list originate from one sample, sequenced in a study of blood T cell repertoires in COVID-19. Sequenced by immunoSEQ multiplex PCR; TCRdb stores in-frame clones only, minus some. The sample contains 250,000 to 300,000 clones, around 84% of which appear only once. Sequencing was done on a sample of PBMCs or T cells enriched from blood (not recorded which). These receptors were collected from a man aged 30 to 39 with acute COVID-19.

This rearrangement joins TRBV19 to TRBJ2-1, with 10 bases lining up with TRBD2. The CDR3 spans 14 residues. CDR1 is LNHDA and CDR2 is SQIVND in the germline V gene (reference sequence). Trimming removed 5 bases from V and 6 bases from J; junction bases left unmatched: 4. For the CDR3, the DNA is TGTGCCAGTAGTCCAAGGACTAGCGGCAATGAGCAGTTCTTC. Translating gives CASSPRTSGNEQFF.

The chain recombines TRBV5-4 with TRBJ2-3; 9 nucleotides line up with TRBD2. With V trimmed by 0 bases and J by 6 bases, 5 bases remained unmatched. This CDR3 contains 15 residues. Per germline, CDR1 SGHNT and CDR2 YYREEE (reference sequence). The CDR3: CASSLEGLAVDTQYF. CDR3 coding DNA: TGTGCCAGCAGCTTGGAGGGACTAGCCGTGGATACGCAGTATTTT.

The chain couples TRBV23-1 to TRBJ2-1, with 11 positions matching TRBD2. TRBV23-1 qualifies as an ORF whose function is uncertain. With 0 bases clipped from V and 6 bases from J, the junction kept 7 bases outside the gene matches. CDR3 length: 17 amino acids. Here the CDR3 DNA reads TGCGCCAGCAGTCAATCGGCTAGCGGGAGGTGGTTCAATGAGCAGTTCTTC. It encodes CASSQSASGRWFNEQFF.

The chain links TRBV30 to TRBJ1-4; 8 positions match TRBD1. V was pared by 3 bases and J by 7 bases, with 7 bases of the junction left unmatched. This CDR3 comprises 14 residues. Germline CDR1 is GTSNPN and CDR2 is SVGIG (reference sequence). In DNA form, the CDR3 reads TGTGCCTGGAGGCGGACAGGGTCTACTGAAAAACTGTTTTTT. Translation: CAWRRTGSTEKLFF.

V and J are TRBV9 and TRBJ2-2; possibly TRBD1 for D (6 bases). This CDR3 region has 14 residues. V lost 7 bases, J lost 1 base, and 11 bases lay in between. Germline V gene sequence: CDR1 SGDLS, CDR2 YYNGEE. CDR3 DNA sequence: TGTGCCAGCCAACGCAGGGGGAACACCGGGGAGCTGTTTTTT. Translated: CASQRRGNTGELFF. Based on the CDR3 plus reference TRBV9 and TRBJ2-2, the full variable domain is DSGVTQTPKHLITATGQRVTLRCSPRSGDLSVYWYQQSLDQGLQFLIQYYNGEERAKGNILERFSAQQFPDLHSELNLSSLELGDSALYFCASQRRGNTGELFFGEGSRLTVL.

The rearrangement links TRBV18 to TRBJ2-5; possibly TRBD1 for D (5 bases). The V gene's germline CDR1 is KGHSH and CDR2 LQKENI. The CDR3 consists of 14 residues. V was trimmed by 1 base and J by 0 bases, leaving 6 bases between them. As DNA, the CDR3 is TGTGCCAGCTCACCACAGGGGTACCAAGAGACCCAGTACTTC. Residues: CASSPQGYQETQYF.

The chain couples TRBV29-1 to TRBJ2-3, with D maybe TRBD1 (7 bases). This CDR3 spans 15 amino acids. CDR1 is SQVTM and CDR2 is ANQGSEA in the germline V gene. With 1 base removed from V and 4 bases from J, the gap between germline ends came to 15 bases. CDR3 sequence (DNA): TGCAGCGTTGAAGCTTTGACAGGGAGGTCAGATACGCAGTATTTT. Translation: CSVEALTGRSDTQYF.

A few counts support this clone. V gene TRBV11-3 combines with J gene TRBJ1-1; D is ambiguous. CDR1 and CDR2 from the germline V gene are SGHNT and YENEEA. CDR3 length equals 15 residues. The germline V and J ends were trimmed by 0 bases and 4 bases, with 12 bases remaining between them. CDR3 protein: CASSLEPGSSTEAFF. CDR3 sequence (DNA): TGTGCCAGCAGCTTAGAACCGGGATCTTCCACTGAAGCTTTCTTT.

The table lists this clone with a count of one. The chain combines TRBV21-1 with TRBJ2-7; no DNA check was done on the table's D call, TRBD1. TRBV21-1 is annotated as a pseudogene. This CDR3 region has 13 residues. DNA of the CDR3: TGTGCCAGCACGGTCGACAGGACCTACGAGCAGTACGTC. Its protein is CASTVDRTYEQYV.

The DNA for the CDR3 is TGTGCCAGCACCTTGTGGGAGGGAGAGACCCAGTACTTC. It encodes CASTLWEGETQYF. J is TRBJ2-5 and V is TRBV2; 7 bases map to TRBD2. Germline-derived CDR1 and CDR2 are SNHLY and FYNNEI. The V gene end was trimmed by 7 bases and the J gene end by 4 bases; junction bases not matched to a gene: 6. This CDR3 spans 13 amino acids.

The chain employs TRBV13 and TRBJ2-7; 7 bases are a match to TRBD2. Germline trimming cut 1 base from V and 3 bases from J; bases unmatched to any gene: 9. Germline V CDR1 and CDR2: PRHDT, FYEKMQ (reference sequence). The CDR3 totals 16 residues. The CDR3 reads CASSLDGGRNNYEQYV. For the CDR3, the DNA is TGTGCCAGCAGCTTAGACGGCGGGAGAAATAACTACGAGCAGTACGTC.

V gene TRBV12-3 or TRBV12-4 combines with J gene TRBJ2-5; TRBD2 aligns across 11 bases. Trimming took 6 bases from V and 5 from J; bases not matched to a gene: 2. The CDR3 extends over 13 amino acids. This CDR3 reads CASRRTSGETQYF. CDR3 nucleotide sequence: TGTGCCAGCAGGAGGACTAGCGGGGAGACCCAGTACTTC.

CDR3 bases: TGTGCCAGCAGCTTAACGGGAGGACTAGTGAATGTTGAGCAGTTCTTC. The encoded protein is CASSLTGGLVNVEQFF. V and J are TRBV7-3 and TRBJ2-1; TRBD2 matches at 7 bases. Losses at the gene ends were 0 bases for V and 9 bases for J; bases not matched to a gene: 11. Looked up from germline, CDR1 is SGHTA and CDR2 is FQGTGA. This CDR3 has 16 amino acids.

V and J are TRBV19 and TRBJ2-1, with D possibly TRBD2 on 5 matching bases. The CDR3 runs to 14 residues. The V gene lost 7 bases and the J gene lost 6 bases, with 16 bases spanning the gap. CDR1 and CDR2 from the germline V gene are LNHDA and SQIVND (reference sequence). CDR3 region: CASTPSGVGNEQFF. For the CDR3, the DNA is TGTGCCAGTACCCCCTCCGGGGTGGGCAATGAGCAGTTCTTC.

J is TRBJ2-3 and V is TRBV5-1; 9 bases line up with TRBD2. Trimming cost V 7 bases and J 1 base; bases outside gene matches: 4. CDR3 length equals 14 residues. The V gene's germline CDR1 is SGHRS and CDR2 YFSETQ. The CDR3 nucleotides are TGCGCCAGCCGACTAGCGGCAGGCACAGATACGCAGTATTTT. Residues: CASRLAAGTDTQYF.

The chain links TRBV5-6 to TRBJ2-3; D gene unclear. With 1 base removed from V and 4 bases from J, the gap between germline ends came to 7 bases. Germline values: CDR1 SGHDT, CDR2 YYEEEE. The CDR3 loop spans 13 amino acids. The CDR3 is CASSLREADTQYF. CDR3 coding DNA: TGTGCCAGCAGCTTGCGAGAGGCAGATACGCAGTATTTT.

This chain links TRBV6-4 with TRBJ1-3, with D maybe TRBD1 (6 bases). The CDR3 length is 17 residues. Germline V gene sequence: CDR1 MRHNA, CDR2 SNTAGT. V was clipped by 0 bases and J by 2 bases, with 14 bases between them. The CDR3 sequence: CASSDSGQGLTGNTIYF. The CDR3, as DNA: TGTGCCAGCAGTGACTCGGGGCAGGGGCTAACTGGAAACACCATATATTTT.

This clone was seen once. The chain has TRBV6-1 and TRBJ2-7; the D is unclear. The germline V and J ends were trimmed by 3 bases and 3 bases, with 12 bases remaining between them. The CDR3 has 14 residues. CDR1 MNHNS and CDR2 SASEGT come from the germline V gene. CDR3 residues: CASSETDLYYEQYV. The CDR3 DNA follows: TGTGCCAGCAGTGAGACCGACTTGTACTACGAGCAGTACGTC.

V gene TRBV7-8 combines with J gene TRBJ2-1, with TRBD2 as a possible D gene (6 bases). Between the trimmed V and J ends, which lost 5 bases and 4 bases, there was a span of 12 bases. The CDR3 length is 14 residues. Germline V gene data show CDR1 as SGHVS and CDR2 as FQNEAQ. The DNA for the CDR3 is TGTGCCAGCAGCCCAGAAGGAGGGTACAATGAGCAGTTCTTC. Translating gives CASSPEGGYNEQFF.

In this sample, this clone turned up a few times. The gene calls are TRBV6-2 or TRBV6-3 and TRBJ2-7, with 9 bases aligning to TRBD1. The CDR3 contains 17 residues. With V trimmed by 6 bases and J by 4 bases, 16 bases remained unmatched. Germline V gene data show CDR1 as MNHEY and CDR2 as SVGEGT. The CDR3 reads CASSHRARDRVDYEQYV. As DNA, the CDR3 is TGTGCCAGCAGCCACAGAGCCCGGGACAGGGTTGATTACGAGCAGTACGTC.

This clone was counted once. The J gene is TRBJ1-6, the V gene TRBV11-3, with TRBD1 matching 7 bases. The CDR3 covers 13 residues. V dropped 5 bases and J dropped 9; count of bases not matched to a gene: 4. Germline CDR1 reads SGHNT; CDR2 reads YENEEA. Here the CDR3 reads CASSGTASSPLHF. The CDR3 DNA reads TGTGCCAGCAGCGGGACAGCTAGTTCACCCCTCCACTTT.

The chain recombines TRBV7-8 with TRBJ1-6; D uncertain. The CDR3 sequence is 13 residues long. Germline CDR1 and CDR2: SGHVS and FQNEAQ. The ends were cut back, 1 base at V and 8 bases at J, with 6 bases in the middle. The CDR3 sequence is CASSLDGDSPLHF. CDR3 bases: TGTGCCAGCAGCTTAGACGGGGATTCACCCCTCCACTTT.

The chain couples TRBV6-5 to TRBJ2-4; 9 nucleotides agree with TRBD1. Germline V gene lookup returns CDR1 MNHEY and CDR2 SVGAGI. This CDR3 contains 16 residues. The trim removed 0 bases at V and 11 bases at J, leaving 11 bases unmatched. The CDR3 region has the DNA TGTGCCAGCAGTTACTCGCTACCTGGACAGGGGCGTTTTCAGTACTTC. It codes for CASSYSLPGQGRFQYF.

The genes are TRBV10-3 and TRBJ1-1; D ambiguous. V gave up 4 bases and J gave up 0 bases, with 12 bases separating them. The CDR3 is 15 amino acids. CDR1 ENHRY and CDR2 SYGVKD come from the germline V gene. CDR3 DNA: TGTGCCATCAGTGGAATCGGAGGTATGAACACTGAAGCTTTCTTT. It yields the protein CAISGIGGMNTEAFF.

The chain uses TRBV5-8 and TRBJ1-5; no reliable D call. The length of the CDR3 is 14 residues. The V gene lost 3 bases and the J gene lost 4 bases, with 11 bases spanning the gap. The germline V gene encodes CDR1 SGHTS and CDR2 YDEGEE. The CDR3 here is CASSSRHPNQPQHF. Written as DNA, the CDR3 is TGTGCCAGCAGCTCCCGACACCCAAATCAGCCCCAGCATTTT.

V usage is TRBV7-3 and J usage is TRBJ1-2; TRBD1 might be the D (6 bases). V was shortened by 0 bases and J by 7 bases, with 9 bases between the two germline ends. CDR1 is SGHTA, CDR2 FQGTGA, per germline. The CDR3 length is 13 residues. The CDR3 DNA is TGTGCCAGCAGCTTAACAGGCAGGGGTGGCTACACCTTC. Its protein is CASSLTGRGGYTF.

V is TRBV6-5 and J is TRBJ2-1, with 8 bases that match TRBD2. Germline V gene data show CDR1 as MNHEY and CDR2 as SVGAGI. Trimming cost V 10 bases and J 8 bases; bases outside gene matches: 10. The CDR3 consists of 13 residues. The DNA for the CDR3 is TGTGCCACCGCTAGCGGGCGTTGGGATGAGCAGTTCTTC. This encodes CATASGRWDEQFF.

This clone was detected only once. This chain links TRBV11-2 with TRBJ1-3; 7 nucleotides align to TRBD1. The CDR3 spans 13 residues. Germline V gene data show CDR1 as SGHAT and CDR2 as FQNNGV. The junction had 11 bases not matched to a gene; V was cut back by 10 bases and J by 8 bases. In DNA form, the CDR3 reads TGTGCCACCACGACAGGGCGGGTTGACACCATATATTTT. Protein product: CATTTGRVDTIYF.

The rearrangement joins TRBV25-1 to TRBJ2-2, with D tentatively TRBD1 (5 bases). The CDR3 loop spans 15 amino acids. The germline gives CDR1 MGHDK, CDR2 SYGVNS. V was clipped by 3 bases and J by 4 bases, with 12 bases between them. CDR3: CASSDKDKVTGELFF. For the CDR3, the DNA is TGTGCCAGCAGTGATAAGGACAAAGTCACCGGGGAGCTGTTTTTT.

V gene TRBV7-2 combines with J gene TRBJ1-1; D is possibly TRBD1 (5 bases). V was pared by 5 bases and J by 1 base, with 26 bases between. CDR1 SGHTA and CDR2 FQGNSA come from the germline V gene. This CDR3 contains 19 residues. In DNA form, the CDR3 reads TGTGCCAGCAGCCACAGATTCGGGGGGATGGCGGAGGCGAACACTGAAGCTTTCTTT. Its protein is CASSHRFGGMAEANTEAFF.